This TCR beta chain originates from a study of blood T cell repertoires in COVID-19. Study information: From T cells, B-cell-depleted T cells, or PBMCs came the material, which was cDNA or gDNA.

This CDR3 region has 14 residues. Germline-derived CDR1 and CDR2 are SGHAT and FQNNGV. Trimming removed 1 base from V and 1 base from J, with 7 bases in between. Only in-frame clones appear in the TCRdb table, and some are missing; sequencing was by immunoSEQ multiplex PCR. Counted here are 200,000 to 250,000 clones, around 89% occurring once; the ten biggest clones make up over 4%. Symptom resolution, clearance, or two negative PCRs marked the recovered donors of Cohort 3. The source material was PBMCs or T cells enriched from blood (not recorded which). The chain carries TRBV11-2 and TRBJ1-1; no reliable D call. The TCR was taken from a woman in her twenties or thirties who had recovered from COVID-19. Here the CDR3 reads CASSLVGGNTEAFF. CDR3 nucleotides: TGTGCCAGCAGCTTAGTGGGAGGGAACACTGAAGCTTTCTTT.